These 22 T cell receptor beta chains share one sample of origin, sequenced in a study of shared clonotypes between healthy human individuals. Clones were sequenced by immunoSEQ multiplex PCR, and TCRdb holds only the in-frame ones, with some missing. Among some 600,000 clones listed, roughly 95% were seen once. Terminally differentiated effector memory CD45RA+ cells were left out of the naive CD8 fraction, which was CD45RO-negative and positively selected for CCR7. The specimen sequenced was naive CD8+ T cells sorted from blood. Receptor source: a young woman in good health.

On this clone: One junction end disagrees with the germline gene, perhaps due to a read error. The rearrangement joins TRBV29-1 to TRBJ1-3; D gene ambiguous. The CDR3 spans 11 residues. Germline V gene lookup returns CDR1 SQVTM and CDR2 ANQGSEA. CDR3 DNA sequence: TGCAGCGCTGAAGGGGGAAACACCATATATTTT. It translates to CSAEGGNTIYF.

The rearrangement joins TRBV9 to TRBJ2-5; TRBD2 matches 7 bases. The CDR3 loop spans 14 amino acids. The trim removed 5 bases at V and 1 base at J, leaving 5 bases unmatched. The V gene's germline CDR1 is SGDLS and CDR2 YYNGEE. The CDR3 region has the DNA TGTGCCAGCAGTTGGGGAGGGACCCAAGAGACCCAGTACTTC. Protein product: CASSWGGTQETQYF.

This clone has only a few counts. The gene calls are TRBV28 and TRBJ2-7; 7 nucleotides match TRBD2. V was pared by 1 base and J by 6 bases, with 0 bases of the junction left unmatched. The germline V gene has CDR1 MDHEN and CDR2 SYDVKM. The CDR3 sequence is 12 residues long. In nucleotides, the CDR3 is TGTGCCAGCAGTTTATCGGGGGGCGAGCAGTACTTC. Encoded protein: CASSLSGGEQYF.

As DNA, the CDR3 is TGTGCCAGCAGCTTGGACACATTGGGAGGCTACACCTTC. Translating it yields CASSLDTLGGYTF. V is TRBV7-8 and J is TRBJ1-2; TRBD1 is a possible D gene (5 bases). Germline V lookup: CDR1 SGHVS, CDR2 FQNEAQ. The CDR3 consists of 13 residues. Trimming removed 3 bases at V and 8 bases at J, with 13 bases between.

The chain couples TRBV4-1 to TRBJ2-2; D tentatively reads TRBD1 or TRBD2 (5 bases each). Trimming took off 7 bases at V and 1 base at J, with 13 bases between the two ends. Germline CDR1 is MGHRA and CDR2 is YSYEKL. The CDR3 has 15 residues. CDR3 nucleotide sequence: TGCGCCAGCACCCACCCTGGGGGGAACACCGGGGAGCTGTTTTTT. It encodes CASTHPGGNTGELFF.

The rearrangement uses TRBV5-4 and TRBJ2-1; D is ambiguous. Germline CDR1 reads SGHNT; CDR2 reads YYREEE (reference sequence). CDR3 length: 15 amino acids. V was clipped by 4 bases and J by 0 bases, with 11 bases between them. The CDR3 here is CASSHGGSSYNEQFF. In nucleotides, the CDR3 is TGTGCCAGCAGCCACGGCGGAAGCTCCTACAATGAGCAGTTCTTC.

On this clone: The junction departs from germline at one end; a sequencing error may be responsible. The chain recombines TRBV5-4 with TRBJ2-1; possibly TRBD2 for D (6 bases). The CDR3 covers 11 residues. Germline lookup yields CDR1 SGHNT and CDR2 YYREEE (reference sequence). CDR3 in amino acids: CASSLGGTSVF. CDR3 nucleotide sequence: TGTGCCAGCAGCTTGGGGGGGACTTCGGTCTTC.

This sequence joins TRBV4-1 and TRBJ2-3; D not resolved. Germline values: CDR1 MGHRA, CDR2 YSYEKL. Trimming removed 10 bases from V and 0 bases from J, with 23 bases in between. This CDR3 contains 17 residues. CDR3 in amino acids: CATKRVDTLSSTDTQYF. The CDR3 coding sequence is TGCGCCACCAAACGGGTGGATACTCTATCAAGCACAGATACGCAGTATTTT.

The V and J genes are TRBV2 and TRBJ2-7; 7 nucleotides line up with TRBD1. Germline lookup yields CDR1 SNHLY and CDR2 FYNNEI. The V and J ends lost 7 bases and 12 bases, in that order; junction bases with no gene match: 15. This CDR3 spans 13 amino acids. As DNA, the CDR3 is TGTGCCAGCACGGCCTTTGGGACAGCCGACGGGTACTTC. Protein: CASTAFGTADGYF.

J is TRBJ2-7 and V is TRBV11-2, with D tentatively TRBD1 (6 bases). The germline gives CDR1 SGHAT, CDR2 FQNNGV. The CDR3 covers 14 residues. The V end was cut by 3 bases, the J end by 5 bases, with 14 bases between. CDR3 region: CASSFRTVVHEQYF. CDR3 DNA: TGTGCCAGCAGCTTTAGGACAGTGGTCCACGAGCAGTACTTC.

The chain couples TRBV9 to TRBJ2-1; 10 nucleotides line up with TRBD2. The CDR3 sequence is 16 residues long. Germline trimming cut 3 bases from V and 10 bases from J; bases unmatched to any gene: 13. CDR1 is SGDLS, CDR2 YYNGEE, per germline. CDR3 nucleotide sequence: TGTGCCAGCAGCGACAAAGGACTAGCGGCCCCGGGGGAGCAGTTCTTC. Amino acid sequence: CASSDKGLAAPGEQFF.

This clone is a singleton in its sample. V and J are TRBV27 and TRBJ2-3; TRBD2 matches at 14 bases. The germline gives CDR1 MNHEY, CDR2 SMNVEV (reference sequence). Trimming took 10 bases from V and 5 from J; bases not matched to a gene: 5. This CDR3 is 14 amino acids long. CDR3 in amino acids: CATLGLAGEDTQYF. The CDR3 nucleotides read TGTGCCACCCTGGGACTAGCGGGAGAAGATACGCAGTATTTT.

Note on this clone: Other DNA sequences in the same sample also yield this CDR3. This rearrangement joins TRBV7-9 to TRBJ2-1; no clear D. Germline lookup yields CDR1 SEHNR and CDR2 FQNEAQ (reference sequence). Trimming took 2 bases from V and 8 from J, leaving 4 bases between them. CDR3 length: 11 residues. CDR3 coding DNA: TGTGCCAGCAGCTTAATGGATGAGCAGTTCTTC. Encoded protein: CASSLMDEQFF.

The J gene is TRBJ2-7, the V gene TRBV6-5, with TRBD2 matching over 11 bases. Unmatched junction bases numbered 5, after V lost 5 bases and J lost 5 bases. The CDR3 has 14 amino acids. Per germline, CDR1 MNHEY and CDR2 SVGAGI. The CDR3 loop is CASSPRTSGHEQYF. CDR3 in DNA: TGTGCCAGCAGTCCCCGGACTAGCGGGCACGAGCAGTACTTC.

The chain has TRBV6-1 and TRBJ2-2; 7 bases align to TRBD1. CDR1 is MNHNS and CDR2 is SASEGT in the germline V gene. V lost 7 bases and J lost 3; bases outside the gene matches: 5. CDR3 length: 14 residues. CDR3 region: CASKQGQYTGELFF. Written as DNA, the CDR3 is TGTGCCAGCAAACAGGGGCAATACACCGGGGAGCTGTTTTTT.

The J gene is TRBJ2-1, the V gene TRBV9; D could derive from TRBD1 or TRBD2 (5 bases each). The CDR3 is 14 amino acids. Trimming removed 0 bases at V and 6 bases at J, with 10 bases between. Germline V gene sequence: CDR1 SGDLS, CDR2 YYNGEE. The CDR3 reads CASSVGGKTNEQFF. The CDR3 DNA reads as TGTGCCAGCAGCGTAGGGGGGAAAACCAATGAGCAGTTCTTC.

The chain combines TRBV25-1 with TRBJ2-7, with D hard to call. Germline assignment: CDR1 MGHDK and CDR2 SYGVNS. This CDR3 is built from 15 residues. The ends were cut back, 4 bases at V and 2 bases at J, with 15 bases in the middle. CDR3 DNA: TGTGCCAGCAGTGCACCCTCGACATTTCCCTACGAGCAGTACTTC. Translation gives CASSAPSTFPYEQYF.

This clone has just one count. The chain uses TRBV6-5 and TRBJ1-5; no clear D gene. The CDR3 sequence is 15 residues long. Germline CDR1 and CDR2: MNHEY and SVGAGI. With 6 bases removed from V and 0 bases from J, the gap between germline ends came to 12 bases. Here the CDR3 reads CASRTTRYSNQPQHF. Written as DNA, the CDR3 is TGTGCCAGCAGGACCACACGTTATAGCAATCAGCCCCAGCATTTT.

V gene TRBV7-9 combines with J gene TRBJ2-1; a weak D match, TRBD2 (6 bases). CDR1 is SEHNR, CDR2 FQNEAQ, per germline (reference sequence). This CDR3 has 17 amino acids. V lost 0 bases and J lost 1, with 13 bases in between. The CDR3 nucleotides read TGTGCCAGCAGCTTAGCGGTATGGGGGGTATCCTACAATGAGCAGTTCTTC. Encoded protein: CASSLAVWGVSYNEQFF.

This clone was recorded only once. The chain uses TRBV11-3 and TRBJ2-1; 7 bases align to TRBD2. V was clipped by 5 bases and J by 4 bases; unmatched bases: 5. The CDR3 covers 14 residues. The V gene's germline CDR1 is SGHNT and CDR2 YENEEA. CDR3 in DNA: TGTGCCAGCAGCCTAAGCGGGGCTTACAATGAGCAGTTCTTC. It translates to CASSLSGAYNEQFF. The whole variable domain, remainder taken from reference TRBV11-3 and TRBJ2-1, is EAGVVQSPRYKIIEKKQPVAFWCNPISGHNTLYWYLQNLGQGPELLIRYENEEAVDDSQLPKDRFSAERLKGVDSTLKIQPAELGDSAVYLCASSLSGAYNEQFFGPGTRLTVL.

The J gene is TRBJ2-3, the V gene TRBV11-1; maybe TRBD2 (6 bases). V was trimmed by 2 bases and J by 6 bases, leaving 24 bases between them. The CDR3 has 18 residues. Germline assignment: CDR1 SGHAT and CDR2 FQDESV (reference sequence). CDR3 in DNA: TGTGCCAGCAGCTTATCCGGCACCGGGACCTCGGAGGGGGATACGCAGTATTTT. It codes for CASSLSGTGTSEGDTQYF. The variable domain in full, with the rest retrieved from reference TRBV11-1 and TRBJ2-3, is EAEVAQSPRYKITEKSQAVAFWCDPISGHATLYWYRQILGQGPELLVQFQDESVVDDSQLPKDRFSAERLKGVDSTLKIQPAELGDSAMYLCASSLSGTGTSEGDTQYFGPGTRLTVL.

The chain carries TRBV27 and TRBJ2-1; tentative D call: TRBD1 (6 bases). Trimming removed 2 bases from V and 5 bases from J, with 10 bases in between. The CDR3 length is 14 residues. Germline V gene lookup returns CDR1 MNHEY and CDR2 SMNVEV (reference sequence). The CDR3 nucleotides are TGTGCCAGCAGTTTAGGGACAATACACAATGAGCAGTTCTTC. Amino acid sequence: CASSLGTIHNEQFF.